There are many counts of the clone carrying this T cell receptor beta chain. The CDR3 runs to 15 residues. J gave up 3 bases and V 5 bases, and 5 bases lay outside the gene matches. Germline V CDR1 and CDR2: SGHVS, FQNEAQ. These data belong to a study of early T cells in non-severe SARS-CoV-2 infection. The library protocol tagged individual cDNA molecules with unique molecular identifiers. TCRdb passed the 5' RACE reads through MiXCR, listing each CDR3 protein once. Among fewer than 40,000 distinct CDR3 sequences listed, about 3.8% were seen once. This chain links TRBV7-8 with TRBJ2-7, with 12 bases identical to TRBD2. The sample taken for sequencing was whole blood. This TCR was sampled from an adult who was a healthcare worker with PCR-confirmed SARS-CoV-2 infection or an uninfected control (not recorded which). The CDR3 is CASSEGTSGYYEQYF. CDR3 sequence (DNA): TGTGCCAGCAGCGAGGGGACTAGCGGGTACTACGAGCAGTACTTC.